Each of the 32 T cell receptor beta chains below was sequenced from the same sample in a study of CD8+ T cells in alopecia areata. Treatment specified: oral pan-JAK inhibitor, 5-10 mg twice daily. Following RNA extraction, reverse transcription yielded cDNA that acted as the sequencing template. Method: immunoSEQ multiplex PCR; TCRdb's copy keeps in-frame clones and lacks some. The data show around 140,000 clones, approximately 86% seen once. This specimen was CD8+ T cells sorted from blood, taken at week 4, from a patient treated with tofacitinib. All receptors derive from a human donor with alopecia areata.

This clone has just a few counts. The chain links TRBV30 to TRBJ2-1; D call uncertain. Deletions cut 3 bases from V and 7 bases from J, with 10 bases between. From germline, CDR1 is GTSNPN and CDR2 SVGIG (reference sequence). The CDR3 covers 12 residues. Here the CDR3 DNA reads TGTGCCTGGAGACGCAACCAAAATGAGCAGTTCTTC. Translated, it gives CAWRRNQNEQFF.

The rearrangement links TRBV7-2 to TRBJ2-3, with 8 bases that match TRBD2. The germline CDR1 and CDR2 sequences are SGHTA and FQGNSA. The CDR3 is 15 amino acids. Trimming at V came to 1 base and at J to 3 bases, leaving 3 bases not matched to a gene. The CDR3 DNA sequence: TGTGCCAGCAGCTTAGTATTAGCGGGAACAGATACGCAGTATTTT. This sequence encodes CASSLVLAGTDTQYF.

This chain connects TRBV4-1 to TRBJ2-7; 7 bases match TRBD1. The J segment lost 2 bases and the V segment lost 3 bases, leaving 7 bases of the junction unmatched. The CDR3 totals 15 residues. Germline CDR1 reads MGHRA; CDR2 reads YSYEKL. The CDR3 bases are TGCGCCAGCAGCCAGGAACAGGGGACCACCTACGAGCAGTACTTC. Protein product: CASSQEQGTTYEQYF.

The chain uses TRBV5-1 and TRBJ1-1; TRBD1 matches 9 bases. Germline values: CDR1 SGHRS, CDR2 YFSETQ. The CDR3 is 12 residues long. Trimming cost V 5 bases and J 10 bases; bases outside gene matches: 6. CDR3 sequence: CASRQGQGGAFF. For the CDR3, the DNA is TGCGCCAGCAGACAGGGACAGGGAGGAGCTTTCTTT.

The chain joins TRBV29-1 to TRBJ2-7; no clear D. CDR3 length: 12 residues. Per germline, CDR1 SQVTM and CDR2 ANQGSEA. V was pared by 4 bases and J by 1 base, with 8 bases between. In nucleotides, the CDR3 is TGCAGCGTTGTATCGGATTCCTACGAGCAGTACTTC. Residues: CSVVSDSYEQYF.

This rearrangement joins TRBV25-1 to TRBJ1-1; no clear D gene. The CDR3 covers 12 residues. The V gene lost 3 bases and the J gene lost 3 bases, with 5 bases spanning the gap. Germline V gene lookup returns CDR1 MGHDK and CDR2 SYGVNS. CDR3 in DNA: TGTGCCAGCAGTGATTGGGACACTGAAGCTTTCTTT. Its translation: CASSDWDTEAFF.

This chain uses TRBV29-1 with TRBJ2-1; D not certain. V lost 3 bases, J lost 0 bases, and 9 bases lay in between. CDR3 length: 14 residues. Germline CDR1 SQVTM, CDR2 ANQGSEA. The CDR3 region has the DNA TGCAGCGTTGACAAGGGAAGCTCCTACAATGAGCAGTTCTTC. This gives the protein CSVDKGSSYNEQFF.

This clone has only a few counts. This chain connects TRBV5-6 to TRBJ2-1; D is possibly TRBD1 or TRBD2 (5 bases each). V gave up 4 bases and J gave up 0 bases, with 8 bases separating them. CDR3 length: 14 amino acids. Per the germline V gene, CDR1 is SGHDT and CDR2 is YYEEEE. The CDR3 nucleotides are TGTGCCAGCAGCGGGGGAAGCTCCTACAATGAGCAGTTCTTC. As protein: CASSGGSSYNEQFF.

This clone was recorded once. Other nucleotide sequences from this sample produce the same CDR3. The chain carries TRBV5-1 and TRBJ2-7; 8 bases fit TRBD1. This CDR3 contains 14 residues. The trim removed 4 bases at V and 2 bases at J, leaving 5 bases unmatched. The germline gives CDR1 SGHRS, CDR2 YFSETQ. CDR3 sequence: CASSPGQGPYEQYF. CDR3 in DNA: TGCGCCAGCAGCCCCGGACAGGGCCCCTACGAGCAGTACTTC.

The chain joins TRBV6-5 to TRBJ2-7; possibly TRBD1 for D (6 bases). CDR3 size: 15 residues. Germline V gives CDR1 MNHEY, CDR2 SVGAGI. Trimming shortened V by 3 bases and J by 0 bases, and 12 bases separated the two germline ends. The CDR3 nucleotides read TGTGCCAGCAGTTATCAGGGGCCCCCCTCCTACGAGCAGTACTTC. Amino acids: CASSYQGPPSYEQYF.

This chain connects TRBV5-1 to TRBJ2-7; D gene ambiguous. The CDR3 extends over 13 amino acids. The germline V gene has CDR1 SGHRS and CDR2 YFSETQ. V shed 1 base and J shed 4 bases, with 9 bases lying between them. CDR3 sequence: CASSLRTAYEQYF. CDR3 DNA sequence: TGCGCCAGCAGCTTGCGTACAGCTTACGAGCAGTACTTC.

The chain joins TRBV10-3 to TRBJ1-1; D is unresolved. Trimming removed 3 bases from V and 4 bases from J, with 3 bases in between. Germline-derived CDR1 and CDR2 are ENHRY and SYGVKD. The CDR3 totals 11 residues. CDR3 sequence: CAISEGTEAFF. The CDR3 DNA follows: TGTGCCATCAGTGAAGGCACTGAAGCTTTCTTT.

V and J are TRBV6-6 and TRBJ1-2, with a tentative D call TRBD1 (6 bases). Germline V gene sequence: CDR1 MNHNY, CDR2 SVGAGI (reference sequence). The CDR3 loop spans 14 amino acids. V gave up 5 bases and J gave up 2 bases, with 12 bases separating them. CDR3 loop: CASSLRDKNYGYTF. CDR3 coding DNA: TGTGCCAGCAGTCTCCGGGACAAAAACTATGGCTACACCTTC.

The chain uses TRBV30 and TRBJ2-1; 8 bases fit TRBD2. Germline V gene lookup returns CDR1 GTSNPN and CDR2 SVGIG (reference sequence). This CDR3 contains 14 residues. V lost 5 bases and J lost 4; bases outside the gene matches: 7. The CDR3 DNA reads TGTGCCTGGGGGGAGCGGGAGAGGTACAATGAGCAGTTCTTC. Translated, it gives CAWGERERYNEQFF.

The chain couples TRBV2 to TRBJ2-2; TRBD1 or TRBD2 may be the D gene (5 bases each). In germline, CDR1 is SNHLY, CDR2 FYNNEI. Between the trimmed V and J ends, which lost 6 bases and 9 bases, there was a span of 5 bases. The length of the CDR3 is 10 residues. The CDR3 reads CASRGRELFF. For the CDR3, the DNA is TGTGCCAGCAGGGGACGGGAGCTGTTTTTT.

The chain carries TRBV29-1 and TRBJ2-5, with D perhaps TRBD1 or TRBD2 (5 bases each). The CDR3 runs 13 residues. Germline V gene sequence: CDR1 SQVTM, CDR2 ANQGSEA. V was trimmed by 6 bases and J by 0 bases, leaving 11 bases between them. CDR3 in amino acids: CSVWGRYQETQYF. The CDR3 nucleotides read TGCAGCGTATGGGGACGGTACCAAGAGACCCAGTACTTC. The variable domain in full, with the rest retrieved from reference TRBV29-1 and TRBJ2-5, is SAVISQKPSRDICQRGTSLTIQCQVDSQVTMMFWYRQQPGQSLTLIATANQGSEATYESGFVIDKFPISRPNLTFSTLTVSNMSPEDSSIYLCSVWGRYQETQYFGPGTRLLVL.

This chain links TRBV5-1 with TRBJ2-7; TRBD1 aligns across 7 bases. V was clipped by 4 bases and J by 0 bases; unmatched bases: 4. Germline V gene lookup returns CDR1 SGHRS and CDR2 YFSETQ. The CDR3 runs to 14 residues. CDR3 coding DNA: TGCGCCAGCAGCGACAACAGGGGCTCCTACGAGCAGTACTTC. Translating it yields CASSDNRGSYEQYF.

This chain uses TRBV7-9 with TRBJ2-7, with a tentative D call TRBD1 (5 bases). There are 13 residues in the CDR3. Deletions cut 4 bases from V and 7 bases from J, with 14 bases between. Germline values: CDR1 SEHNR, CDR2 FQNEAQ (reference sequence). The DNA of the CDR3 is TGTGCCAGCAGCTCCCCATCCAGGGATGAGCAGTACTTC. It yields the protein CASSSPSRDEQYF.

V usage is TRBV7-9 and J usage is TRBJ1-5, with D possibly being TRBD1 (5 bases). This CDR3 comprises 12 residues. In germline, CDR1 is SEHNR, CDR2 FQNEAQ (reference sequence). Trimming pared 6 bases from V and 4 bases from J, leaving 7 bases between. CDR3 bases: TGTGCCAGCAGGGCAGGGAATCAGCCCCAGCATTTT. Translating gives CASRAGNQPQHF.

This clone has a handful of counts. CDR3: CASSLAEGQGAYEQYF. CDR3 nucleotide sequence: TGTGCCAGCAGCTTGGCTGAAGGACAGGGTGCCTACGAGCAGTACTTC. The chain recombines TRBV5-6 with TRBJ2-7, with TRBD1 identical over 8 bases. V shed 0 bases, J shed 2 bases, and the junction held 7 bases outside the gene matches. The CDR3 runs 16 residues. Germline loops: CDR1 SGHDT, CDR2 YYEEEE.

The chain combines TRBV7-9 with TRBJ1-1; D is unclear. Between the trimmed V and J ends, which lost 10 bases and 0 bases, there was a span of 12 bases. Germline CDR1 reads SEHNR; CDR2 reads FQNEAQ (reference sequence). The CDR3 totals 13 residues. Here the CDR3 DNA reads TGTGCCACCAGACCAGCTATGAACACTGAAGCTTTCTTT. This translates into CATRPAMNTEAFF.

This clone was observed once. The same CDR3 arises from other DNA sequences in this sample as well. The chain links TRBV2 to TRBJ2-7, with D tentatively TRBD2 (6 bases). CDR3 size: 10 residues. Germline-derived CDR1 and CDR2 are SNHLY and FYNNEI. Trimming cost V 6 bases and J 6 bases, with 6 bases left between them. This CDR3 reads CASRGGEQYF. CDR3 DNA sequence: TGTGCCAGCAGGGGAGGCGAGCAGTACTTC.

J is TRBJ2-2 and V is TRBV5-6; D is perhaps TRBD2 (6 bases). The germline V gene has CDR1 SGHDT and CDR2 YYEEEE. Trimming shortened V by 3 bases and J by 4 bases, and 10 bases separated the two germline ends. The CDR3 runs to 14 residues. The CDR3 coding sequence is TGTGCCAGCAGCTGGGAGGTGCTCACCGGGGAGCTGTTTTTT. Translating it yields CASSWEVLTGELFF.

CDR3 nucleotide sequence: TGTGCCAGCAGTGTGGGGGAGTATCAGGAGCAGTACTTC. Translated, it gives CASSVGEYQEQYF. V gene TRBV25-1 combines with J gene TRBJ2-7; the D gene could be TRBD1 or TRBD2 (5 bases each). V was clipped by 4 bases and J by 7 bases, with 14 bases between them. The CDR3 is 13 residues long. The germline CDR1 and CDR2 sequences are MGHDK and SYGVNS.

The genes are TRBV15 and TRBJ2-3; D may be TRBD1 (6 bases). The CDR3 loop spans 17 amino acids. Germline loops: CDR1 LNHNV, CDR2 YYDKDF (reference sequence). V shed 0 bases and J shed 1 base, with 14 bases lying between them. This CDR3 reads CATSRDRRGARTDTQYF. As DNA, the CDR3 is TGTGCCACCAGCAGAGATCGCAGGGGAGCCCGCACAGATACGCAGTATTTT. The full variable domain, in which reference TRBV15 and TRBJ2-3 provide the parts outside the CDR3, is DAMVIQNPRYQVTQFGKPVTLSCSQTLNHNVMYWYQQKSSQAPKLLFHYYDKDFNNEADTPDNFQSRRPNTSFCFLDIRSPGLGDTAMYLCATSRDRRGARTDTQYFGPGTRLTVL.

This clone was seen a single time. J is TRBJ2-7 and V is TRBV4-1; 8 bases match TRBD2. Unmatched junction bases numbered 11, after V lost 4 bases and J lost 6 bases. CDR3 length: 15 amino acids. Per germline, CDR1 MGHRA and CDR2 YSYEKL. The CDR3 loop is CASSPSGTSDGEQYF. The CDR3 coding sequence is TGCGCCAGCAGCCCCTCCGGGACTAGTGATGGCGAGCAGTACTTC.

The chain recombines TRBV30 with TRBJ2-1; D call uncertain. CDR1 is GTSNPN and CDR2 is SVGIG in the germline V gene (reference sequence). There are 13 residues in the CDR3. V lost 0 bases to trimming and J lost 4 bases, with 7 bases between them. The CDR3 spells CAWSVTSYNEQFF. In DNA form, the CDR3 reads TGTGCCTGGAGTGTAACTTCATACAATGAGCAGTTCTTC.

The CDR3 sequence is CASSDGTSGPYNEQFF. CDR3 sequence (DNA): TGTGCCAGCAGCGACGGGACTAGCGGCCCCTACAATGAGCAGTTCTTC. The J gene is TRBJ2-1, the V gene TRBV9; 11 positions agree with TRBD2. Trimming cost V 3 bases and J 2 bases; bases outside gene matches: 4. There are 16 residues in the CDR3. Germline CDR1 reads SGDLS; CDR2 reads YYNGEE.

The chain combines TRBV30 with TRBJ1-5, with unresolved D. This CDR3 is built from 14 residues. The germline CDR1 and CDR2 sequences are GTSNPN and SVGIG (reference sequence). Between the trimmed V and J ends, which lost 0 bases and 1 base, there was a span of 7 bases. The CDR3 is CAWSVRGSNQPQHF. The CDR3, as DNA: TGTGCCTGGAGTGTCCGTGGGAGCAATCAGCCCCAGCATTTT. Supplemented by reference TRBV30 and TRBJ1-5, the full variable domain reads SQTIHQWPATLVQPVGSPLSLECTVEGTSNPNLYWYRQAAGRGLQLLFYSVGIGQISSEVPQNLSASRPQDRQFILSSKKLLLSDSGFYLCAWSVRGSNQPQHFGDGTRLSIL.

The CDR3 DNA sequence: TGTGCCAGCGGGCCGGAGCAGTTCTTC. Encoded protein: CASGPEQFF. V is TRBV2 and J is TRBJ2-1; D call uncertain. With 8 bases removed from V and 10 bases from J, the gap between germline ends came to 6 bases. The V gene's germline CDR1 is SNHLY and CDR2 FYNNEI. The CDR3 covers 9 residues.

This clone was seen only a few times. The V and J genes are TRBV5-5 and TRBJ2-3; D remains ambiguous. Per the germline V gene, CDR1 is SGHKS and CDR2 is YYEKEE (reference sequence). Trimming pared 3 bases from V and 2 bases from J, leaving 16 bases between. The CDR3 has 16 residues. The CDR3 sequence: CASSYPAAVNTDTQYF. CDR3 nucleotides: TGTGCCAGCAGCTACCCCGCGGCGGTTAACACAGATACGCAGTATTTT. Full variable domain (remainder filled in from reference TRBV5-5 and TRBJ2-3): DAGVTQSPTHLIKTRGQQVTLRCSPISGHKSVSWYQQVLGQGPQFIFQYYEKEERGRGNFPDRFSARQFPNYSSELNVNALLLGDSALYLCASSYPAAVNTDTQYFGPGTRLTVL.

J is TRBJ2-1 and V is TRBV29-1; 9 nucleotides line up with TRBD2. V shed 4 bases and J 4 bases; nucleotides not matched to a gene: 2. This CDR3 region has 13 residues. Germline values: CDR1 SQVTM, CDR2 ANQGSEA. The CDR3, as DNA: TGCAGCGTTGCGACTAGCGGTTACAATGAGCAGTTCTTC. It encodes CSVATSGYNEQFF.